The entry that follows covers one T cell receptor (beta chain) sequence. With 0 bases removed from V and 0 bases from J, the gap between germline ends came to 8 bases. The length of the CDR3 is 15 residues. From germline, CDR1 is MDHEN and CDR2 SYDVKM. This entry comes from a study of cytomegalovirus exposure and HLA in healthy donors. The overall study: The 90 to 150 validation repertoires were produced on the same platform as the 550 to 750 repertoires of the first cohort. This was reported in a later analysis.

Only in-frame clones appear in the TCRdb table, and some are missing; sequencing was by immunoSEQ multiplex PCR. The sample lists hundreds of thousands of clones, about 90% occurring once. Among the roughly 120 subjects of the validation cohort, separate from the roughly 700-subject first cohort, were the donors. This clonotype was obtained from a woman between 25 and 40 years old in good health and CMV-seropositive. Source material: PBMCs. The chain has TRBV28 and TRBJ1-1; TRBD1 might be the D (6 bases). The CDR3, as DNA: TGTGCCAGCAGTTTATGGGACAGCGTGAACACTGAAGCTTTCTTT. It is translated as CASSLWDSVNTEAFF. Looking up the rest from reference TRBV28 and TRBJ1-1 gives the full variable domain: DVKVTQSSRYLVKRTGEKVFLECVQDMDHENMFWYRQDPGLGLRLIYFSYDVKMKEKGDIPEGYSVSREKKERFSLILESASTNQTSMYLCASSLWDSVNTEAFFGQGTRLTVV.